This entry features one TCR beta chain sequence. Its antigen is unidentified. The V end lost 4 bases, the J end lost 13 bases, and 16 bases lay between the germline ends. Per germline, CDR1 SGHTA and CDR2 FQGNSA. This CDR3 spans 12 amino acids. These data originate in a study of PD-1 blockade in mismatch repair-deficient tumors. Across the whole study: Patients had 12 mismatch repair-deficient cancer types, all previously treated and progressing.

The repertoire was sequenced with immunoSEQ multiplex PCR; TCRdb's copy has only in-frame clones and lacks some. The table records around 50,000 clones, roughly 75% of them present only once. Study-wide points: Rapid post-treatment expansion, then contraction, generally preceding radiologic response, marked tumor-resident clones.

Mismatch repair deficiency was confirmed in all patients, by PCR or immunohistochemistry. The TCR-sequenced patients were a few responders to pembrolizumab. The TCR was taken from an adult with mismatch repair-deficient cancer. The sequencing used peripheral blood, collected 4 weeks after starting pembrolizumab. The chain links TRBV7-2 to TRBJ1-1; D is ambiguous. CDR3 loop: CASSWPPELIFF. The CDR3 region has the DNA TGTGCCAGCAGCTGGCCCCCAGAATTAATTTTCTTT.